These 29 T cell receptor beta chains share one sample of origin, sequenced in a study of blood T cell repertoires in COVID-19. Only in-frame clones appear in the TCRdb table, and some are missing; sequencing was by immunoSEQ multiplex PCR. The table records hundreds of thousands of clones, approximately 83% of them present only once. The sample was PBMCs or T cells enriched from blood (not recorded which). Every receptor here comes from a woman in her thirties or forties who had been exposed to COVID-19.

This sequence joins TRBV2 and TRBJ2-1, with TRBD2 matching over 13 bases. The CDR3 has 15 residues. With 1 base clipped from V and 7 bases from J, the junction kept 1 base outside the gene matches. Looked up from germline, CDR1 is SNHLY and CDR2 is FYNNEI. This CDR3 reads CASSEGTSGGNEQFF. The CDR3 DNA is TGTGCCAGCAGTGAAGGGACTAGCGGGGGTAATGAGCAGTTCTTC.

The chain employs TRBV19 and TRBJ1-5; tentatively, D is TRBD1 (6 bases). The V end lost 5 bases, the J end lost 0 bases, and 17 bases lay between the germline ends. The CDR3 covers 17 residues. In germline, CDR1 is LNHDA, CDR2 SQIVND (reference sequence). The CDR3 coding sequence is TGTGCCAGTAGTCCTACGGACAGAGGTTATAGCAATCAGCCCCAGCATTTT. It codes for CASSPTDRGYSNQPQHF.

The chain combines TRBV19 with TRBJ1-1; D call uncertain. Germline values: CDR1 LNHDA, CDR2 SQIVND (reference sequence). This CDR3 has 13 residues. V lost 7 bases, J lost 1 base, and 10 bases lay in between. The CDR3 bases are TGTGCCAGTAAGTGGCAACCGAACACTGAAGCTTTCTTT. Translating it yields CASKWQPNTEAFF. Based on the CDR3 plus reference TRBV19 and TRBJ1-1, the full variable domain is DGGITQSPKYLFRKEGQNVTLSCEQNLNHDAMYWYRQDPGQGLRLIYYSQIVNDFQKGDIAEGYSVSREKKESFPLTVTSAQKNPTAFYLCASKWQPNTEAFFGQGTRLTVV.

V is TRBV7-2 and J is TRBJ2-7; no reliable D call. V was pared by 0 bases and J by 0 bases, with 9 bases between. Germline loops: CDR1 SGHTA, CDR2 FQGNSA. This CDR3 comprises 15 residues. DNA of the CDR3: TGTGCCAGCAGCTTAGCGCCAGGCAGCTCCTACGAGCAGTACTTC. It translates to CASSLAPGSSYEQYF.

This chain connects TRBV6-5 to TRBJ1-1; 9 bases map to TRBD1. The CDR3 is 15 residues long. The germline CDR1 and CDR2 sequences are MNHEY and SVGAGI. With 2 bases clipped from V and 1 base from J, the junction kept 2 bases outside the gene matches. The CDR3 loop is CASSYPGQGNTEAFF. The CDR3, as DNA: TGTGCCAGCAGTTACCCGGGACAGGGGAACACTGAAGCTTTCTTT.

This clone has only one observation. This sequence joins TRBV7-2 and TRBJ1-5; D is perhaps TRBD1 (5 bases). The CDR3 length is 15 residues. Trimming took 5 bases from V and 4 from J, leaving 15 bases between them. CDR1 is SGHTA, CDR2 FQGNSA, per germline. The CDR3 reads CASSRLGGANQPQHF. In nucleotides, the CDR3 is TGTGCCAGCAGCCGGTTGGGGGGAGCTAATCAGCCCCAGCATTTT.

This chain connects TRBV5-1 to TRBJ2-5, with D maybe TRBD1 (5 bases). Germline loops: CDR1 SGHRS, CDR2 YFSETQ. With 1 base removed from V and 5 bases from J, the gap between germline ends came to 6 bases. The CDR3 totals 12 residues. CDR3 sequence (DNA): TGCGCCAGCAGCTTGAACAGGGAGACCCAGTACTTC. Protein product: CASSLNRETQYF.

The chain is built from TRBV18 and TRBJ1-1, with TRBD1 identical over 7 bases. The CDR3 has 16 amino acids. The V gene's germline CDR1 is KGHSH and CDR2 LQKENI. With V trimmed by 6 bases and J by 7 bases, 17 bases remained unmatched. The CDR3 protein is CASSPGGRQGWLEAFF. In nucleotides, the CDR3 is TGTGCCAGCTCCCCAGGGGGTCGACAGGGTTGGCTTGAAGCTTTCTTT.

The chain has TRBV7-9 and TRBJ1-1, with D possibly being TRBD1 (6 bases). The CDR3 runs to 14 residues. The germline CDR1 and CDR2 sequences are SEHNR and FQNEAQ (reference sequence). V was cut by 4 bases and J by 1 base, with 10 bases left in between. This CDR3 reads CASSSPDRNTEAFF. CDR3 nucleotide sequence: TGTGCCAGCAGCTCACCGGACAGGAACACTGAAGCTTTCTTT.

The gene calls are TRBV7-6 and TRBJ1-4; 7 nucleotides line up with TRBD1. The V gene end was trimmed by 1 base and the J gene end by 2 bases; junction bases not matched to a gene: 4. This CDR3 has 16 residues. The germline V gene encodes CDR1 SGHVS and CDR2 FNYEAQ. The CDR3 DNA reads TGTGCCAGCAGCTTAGAAGCAGGGGGTACTAATGAAAAACTGTTTTTT. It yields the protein CASSLEAGGTNEKLFF. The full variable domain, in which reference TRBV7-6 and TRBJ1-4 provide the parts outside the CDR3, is GAGVSQSPRYKVTKRGQDVALRCDPISGHVSLYWYRQALGQGPEFLTYFNYEAQQDKSGLPNDRFSAERPEGSISTLTIQRTEQRDSAMYRCASSLEAGGTNEKLFFGSGTQLSVL.

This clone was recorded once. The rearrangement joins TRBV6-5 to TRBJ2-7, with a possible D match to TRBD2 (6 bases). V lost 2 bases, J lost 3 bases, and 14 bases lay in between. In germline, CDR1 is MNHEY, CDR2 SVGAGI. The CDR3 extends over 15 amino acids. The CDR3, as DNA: TGTGCCAGCAGTTACCAGGTTGGGGGAGGCTACGAGCAGTACTTC. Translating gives CASSYQVGGGYEQYF.

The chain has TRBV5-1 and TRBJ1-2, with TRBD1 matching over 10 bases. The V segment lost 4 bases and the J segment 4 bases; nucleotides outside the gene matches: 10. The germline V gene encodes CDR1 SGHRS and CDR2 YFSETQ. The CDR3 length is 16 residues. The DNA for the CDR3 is TGCGCCAGCAGCAAGGGGACAGGGGAGGAGGGCTATGGCTACACCTTC. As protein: CASSKGTGEEGYGYTF. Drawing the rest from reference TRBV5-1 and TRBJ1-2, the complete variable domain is KAGVTQTPRYLIKTRGQQVTLSCSPISGHRSVSWYQQTPGQGLQFLFEYFSETQRNKGNFPGRFSGRQFSNSRSEMNVSTLELGDSALYLCASSKGTGEEGYGYTFGSGTRLTVV.

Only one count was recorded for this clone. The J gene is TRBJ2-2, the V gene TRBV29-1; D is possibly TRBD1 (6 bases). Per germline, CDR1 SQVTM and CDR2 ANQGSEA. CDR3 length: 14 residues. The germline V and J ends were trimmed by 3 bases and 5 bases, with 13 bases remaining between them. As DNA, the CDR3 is TGCAGCGTTGACCAGGGGTTGGGAACCGGGGAGCTGTTTTTT. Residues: CSVDQGLGTGELFF.

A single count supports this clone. The CDR3 region has the DNA TGTGCCAGCAGCTCCCGACAGGACTACGAGCAGTACTTC. It is translated as CASSSRQDYEQYF. The chain employs TRBV11-2 and TRBJ2-7, with D perhaps TRBD1 (6 bases). V was trimmed by 4 bases and J by 3 bases, leaving 10 bases between them. Germline V CDR1 and CDR2: SGHAT, FQNNGV. This CDR3 is 13 amino acids long.

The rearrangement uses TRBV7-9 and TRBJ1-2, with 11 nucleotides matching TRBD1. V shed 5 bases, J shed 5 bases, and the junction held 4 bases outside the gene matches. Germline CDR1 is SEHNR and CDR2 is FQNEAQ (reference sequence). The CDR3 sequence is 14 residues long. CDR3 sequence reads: CASSPGQGAYGYTF. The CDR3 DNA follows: TGTGCCAGCAGCCCCGGACAGGGGGCATATGGCTACACCTTC.

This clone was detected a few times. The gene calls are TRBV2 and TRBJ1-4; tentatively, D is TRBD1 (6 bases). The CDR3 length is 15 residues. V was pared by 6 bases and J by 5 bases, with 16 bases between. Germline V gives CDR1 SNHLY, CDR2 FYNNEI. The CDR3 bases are TGTGCCAGCAGAGCCGGACAGACACCAAATGAAAAACTGTTTTTT. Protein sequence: CASRAGQTPNEKLFF. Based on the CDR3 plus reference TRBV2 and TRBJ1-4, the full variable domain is EPEVTQTPSHQVTQMGQEVILRCVPISNHLYFYWYRQILGQKVEFLVSFYNNEISEKSEIFDDQFSVERPDGSNFTLKIRSTKLEDSAMYFCASRAGQTPNEKLFFGSGTQLSVL.

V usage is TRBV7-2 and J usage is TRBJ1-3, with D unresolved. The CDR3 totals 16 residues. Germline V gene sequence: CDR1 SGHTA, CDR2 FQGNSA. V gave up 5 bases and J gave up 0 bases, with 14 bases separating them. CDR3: CASSPGLLSSGNTIYF. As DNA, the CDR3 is TGTGCCAGCAGCCCTGGGCTACTCTCCTCTGGAAACACCATATATTTT.

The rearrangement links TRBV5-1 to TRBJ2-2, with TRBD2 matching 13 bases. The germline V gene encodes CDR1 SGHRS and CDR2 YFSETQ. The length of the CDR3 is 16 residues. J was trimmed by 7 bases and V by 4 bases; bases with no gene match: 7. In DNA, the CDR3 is TGCGCCAGCAGCACCGGACTAGCGGGGGCGAGCGGGGAGCTGTTTTTT. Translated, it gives CASSTGLAGASGELFF.

The CDR3: CASSATGTGGYTF. CDR3 in DNA: TGTGCCAGCAGCGCGACAGGGACGGGTGGCTACACCTTC. The chain recombines TRBV9 with TRBJ1-2; TRBD1 matches at 7 bases. The V gene end was trimmed by 3 bases and the J gene end by 7 bases; junction bases not matched to a gene: 6. This CDR3 spans 13 amino acids. Germline CDR1 reads SGDLS; CDR2 reads YYNGEE.

CDR3 nucleotides: TGTGCCAGCAGTCCTTCGGGGTGGAGCAATCAGCCCCAGCATTTT. This translates into CASSPSGWSNQPQHF. The V call is TRBV27, the J call TRBJ1-5; unclear D gene. CDR1 is MNHEY and CDR2 is SMNVEV in the germline V gene (reference sequence). With 5 bases removed from V and 1 base from J, the gap between germline ends came to 12 bases. The CDR3 is 15 residues long.

The chain's CDR3 is CASSPTWAGGNTIYF. Written as DNA, the CDR3 is TGTGCCAGCAGTCCGACCTGGGCCGGTGGAAACACCATATATTTT. The chain employs TRBV6-5 and TRBJ1-3; D unresolved. Germline CDR1 MNHEY, CDR2 SVGAGI. The CDR3 extends over 15 amino acids. The V end was cut by 5 bases, the J end by 3 bases, with 14 bases between.

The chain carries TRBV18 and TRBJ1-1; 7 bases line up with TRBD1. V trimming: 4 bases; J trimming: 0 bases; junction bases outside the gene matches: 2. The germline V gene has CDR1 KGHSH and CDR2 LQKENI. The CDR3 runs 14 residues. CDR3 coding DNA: TGTGCCAGCTCACTGGACAGGATGAACACTGAAGCTTTCTTT. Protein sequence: CASSLDRMNTEAFF.

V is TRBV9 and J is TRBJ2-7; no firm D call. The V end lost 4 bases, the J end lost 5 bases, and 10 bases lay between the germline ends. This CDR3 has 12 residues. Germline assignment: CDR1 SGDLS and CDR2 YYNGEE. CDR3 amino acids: CASSPRPDEQYF. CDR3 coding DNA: TGTGCCAGCAGCCCACGTCCAGACGAGCAGTACTTC.

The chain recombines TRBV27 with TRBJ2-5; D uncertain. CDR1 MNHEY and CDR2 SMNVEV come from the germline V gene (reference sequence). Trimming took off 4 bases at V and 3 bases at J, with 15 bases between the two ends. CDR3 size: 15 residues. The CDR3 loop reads CASSSIGASKETQYF. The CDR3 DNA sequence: TGTGCCAGCAGTTCAATAGGAGCGTCAAAAGAGACCCAGTACTTC.

The CDR3 reads CASSLIDGVYGYTF. The CDR3 DNA follows: TGTGCCAGCAGTTTAATTGACGGGGTCTATGGCTACACCTTC. The chain couples TRBV28 to TRBJ1-2, with D hard to call. Looked up from germline, CDR1 is MDHEN and CDR2 is SYDVKM. CDR3 size: 14 residues. Trimming shortened V by 2 bases and J by 4 bases, and 11 bases separated the two germline ends.

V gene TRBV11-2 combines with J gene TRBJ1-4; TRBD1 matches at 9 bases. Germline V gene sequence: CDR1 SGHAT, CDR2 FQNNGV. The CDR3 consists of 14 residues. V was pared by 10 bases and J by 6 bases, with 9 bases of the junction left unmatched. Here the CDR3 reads CATSLGQGDEKLFF. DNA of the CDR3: TGTGCCACGTCACTGGGACAGGGCGATGAAAAACTGTTTTTT.

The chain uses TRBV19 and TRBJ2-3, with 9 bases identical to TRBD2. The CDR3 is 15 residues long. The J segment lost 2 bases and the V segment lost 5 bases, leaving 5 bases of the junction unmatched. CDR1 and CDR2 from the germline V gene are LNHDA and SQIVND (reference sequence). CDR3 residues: CASSWAGGSTDTQYF. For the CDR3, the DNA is TGTGCCAGTAGTTGGGCGGGGGGGTCCACAGATACGCAGTATTTT.

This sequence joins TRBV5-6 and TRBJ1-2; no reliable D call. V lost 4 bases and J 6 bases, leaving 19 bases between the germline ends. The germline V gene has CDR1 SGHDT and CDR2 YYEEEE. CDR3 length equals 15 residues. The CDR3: CASSPPGGYWNGYTF. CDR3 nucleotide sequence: TGTGCCAGCAGCCCACCAGGAGGGTATTGGAATGGCTACACCTTC.

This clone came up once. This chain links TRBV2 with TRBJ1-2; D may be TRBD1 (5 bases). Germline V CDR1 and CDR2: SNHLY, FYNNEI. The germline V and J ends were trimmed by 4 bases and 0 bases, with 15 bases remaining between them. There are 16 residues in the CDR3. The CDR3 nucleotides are TGTGCCAGCAGTGGAAGGACACACCTCGCTAACTATGGCTACACCTTC. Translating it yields CASSGRTHLANYGYTF. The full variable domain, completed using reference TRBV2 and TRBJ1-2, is EPEVTQTPSHQVTQMGQEVILRCVPISNHLYFYWYRQILGQKVEFLVSFYNNEISEKSEIFDDQFSVERPDGSNFTLKIRSTKLEDSAMYFCASSGRTHLANYGYTFGSGTRLTVV.